This T cell receptor (beta chain) was sequenced in a study of blood T cell repertoires in COVID-19. J lost 6 bases, V lost 0 bases, and 10 bases had no gene match. The CDR3 covers 16 residues. Germline V lookup: CDR1 LGHDT, CDR2 YNNKEL (reference sequence). Only one count was recorded for this clone. Generated by immunoSEQ multiplex PCR, the TCRdb table keeps only in-frame clones and is missing some. The profile shows over 65,000 clones, roughly 85% of them singletons. The sequence was collected from a man between 25 and 39 years old with acute or convalescent COVID-19. This chain joins TRBV3-1 (or the pseudogene TRBV3-2) and TRBJ2-7; 8 bases map to TRBD1. What was sequenced was peripheral blood. The CDR3 spells CASSQESDRVNFEQYF. For the CDR3, the DNA is TGTGCCAGCAGCCAAGAATCGGACAGGGTCAATTTCGAGCAGTACTTC.